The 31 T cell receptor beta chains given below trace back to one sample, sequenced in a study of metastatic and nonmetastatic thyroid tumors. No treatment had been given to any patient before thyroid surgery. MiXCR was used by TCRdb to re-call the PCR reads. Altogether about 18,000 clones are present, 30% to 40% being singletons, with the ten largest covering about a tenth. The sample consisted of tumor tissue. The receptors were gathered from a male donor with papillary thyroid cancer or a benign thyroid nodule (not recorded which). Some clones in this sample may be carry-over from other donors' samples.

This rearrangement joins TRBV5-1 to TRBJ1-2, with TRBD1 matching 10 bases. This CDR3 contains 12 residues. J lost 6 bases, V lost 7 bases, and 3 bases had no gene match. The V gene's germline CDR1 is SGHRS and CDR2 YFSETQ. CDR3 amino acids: CASSGTGDGYTF. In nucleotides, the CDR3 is TGCGCCAGCTCAGGGACAGGGGATGGCTACACCTTC.

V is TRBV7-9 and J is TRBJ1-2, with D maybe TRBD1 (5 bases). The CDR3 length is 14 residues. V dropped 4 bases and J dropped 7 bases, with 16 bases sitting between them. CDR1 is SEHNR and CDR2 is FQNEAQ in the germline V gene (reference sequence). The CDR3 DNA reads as TGTGCCAGCAGCTGGGACCCGAGCTCGCGTGGCTACACCTTC. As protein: CASSWDPSSRGYTF.

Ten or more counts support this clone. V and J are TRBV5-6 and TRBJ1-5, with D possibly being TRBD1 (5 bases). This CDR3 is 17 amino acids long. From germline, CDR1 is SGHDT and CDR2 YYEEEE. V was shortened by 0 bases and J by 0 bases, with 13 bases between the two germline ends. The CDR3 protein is CASSLGFGTYSNQPQHF. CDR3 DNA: TGTGCCAGCAGCTTGGGTTTCGGGACGTATAGCAATCAGCCCCAGCATTTT.

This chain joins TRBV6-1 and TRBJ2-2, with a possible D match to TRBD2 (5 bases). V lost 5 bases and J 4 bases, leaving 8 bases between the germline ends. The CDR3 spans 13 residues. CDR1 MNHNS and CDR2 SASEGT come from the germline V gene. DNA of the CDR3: TGTGCCAGCAGTATGGGAGCCACCGGGGAGCTGTTTTTT. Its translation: CASSMGATGELFF.

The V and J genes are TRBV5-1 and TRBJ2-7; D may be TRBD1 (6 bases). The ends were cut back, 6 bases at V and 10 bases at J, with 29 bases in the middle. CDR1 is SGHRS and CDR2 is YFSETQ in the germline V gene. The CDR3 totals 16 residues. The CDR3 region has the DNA TGCGCCAGCATCCTGTCCCGAGGGACATGGATAGGTGATCAGTACTTC. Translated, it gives CASILSRGTWIGDQYF.

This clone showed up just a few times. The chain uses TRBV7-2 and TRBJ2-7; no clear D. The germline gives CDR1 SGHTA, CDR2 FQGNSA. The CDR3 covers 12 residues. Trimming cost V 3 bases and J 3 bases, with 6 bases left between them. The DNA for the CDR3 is TGTGCCAGCAGCTTGACTTACTACGAGCAGTACTTC. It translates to CASSLTYYEQYF. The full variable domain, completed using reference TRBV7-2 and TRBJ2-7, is GAGVSQSPSNKVTEKGKDVELRCDPISGHTALYWYRQSLGQGLEFLIYFQGNSAPDKSGLPSDRFSAERTGGSVSTLTIQRTQQEDSAVYLCASSLTYYEQYFGPGTRLTVT.

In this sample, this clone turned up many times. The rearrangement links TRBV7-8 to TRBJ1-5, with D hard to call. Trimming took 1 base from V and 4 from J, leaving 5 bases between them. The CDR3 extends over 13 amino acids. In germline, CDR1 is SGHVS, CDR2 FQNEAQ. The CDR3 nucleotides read TGTGCCAGCAGCTTAGTGGGAAATCAGCCCCAGCATTTT. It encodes CASSLVGNQPQHF.

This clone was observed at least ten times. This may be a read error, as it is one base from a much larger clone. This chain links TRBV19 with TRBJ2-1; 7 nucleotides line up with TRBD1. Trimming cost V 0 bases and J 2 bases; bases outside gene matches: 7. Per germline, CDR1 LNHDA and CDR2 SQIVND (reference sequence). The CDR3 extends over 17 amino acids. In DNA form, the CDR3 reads TGTGCCAGTAGTATAGATAGGGGACAGTGCACCTACAATGAGCAGTTCTTC. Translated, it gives CASSIDRGQCTYNEQFF.

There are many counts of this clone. The CDR3 spells CASSLAQGASNTEAFF. Here the CDR3 DNA reads TGTGCCAGCAGCTTAGCACAGGGGGCGTCTAACACTGAAGCTTTCTTT. This chain uses TRBV11-1 with TRBJ1-1; the match to TRBD1 covers 9 bases. Losses at the gene ends were 0 bases for V and 2 bases for J; bases not matched to a gene: 4. This CDR3 has 16 residues. Germline V gene sequence: CDR1 SGHAT, CDR2 FQDESV (reference sequence).

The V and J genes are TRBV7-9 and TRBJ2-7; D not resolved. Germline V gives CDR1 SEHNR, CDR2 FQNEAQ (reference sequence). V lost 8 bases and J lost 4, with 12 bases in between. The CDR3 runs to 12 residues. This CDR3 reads CASRIGSYEQYF. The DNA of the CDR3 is TGTGCCAGCCGCATAGGCTCTTACGAGCAGTACTTC.

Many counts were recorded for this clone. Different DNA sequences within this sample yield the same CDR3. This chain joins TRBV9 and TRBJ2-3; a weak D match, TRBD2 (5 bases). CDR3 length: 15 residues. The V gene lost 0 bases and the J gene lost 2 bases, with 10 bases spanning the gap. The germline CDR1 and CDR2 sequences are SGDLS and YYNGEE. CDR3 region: CASSVDQRYTDTQYF. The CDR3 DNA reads TGTGCCAGCAGCGTAGACCAGCGGTACACAGATACGCAGTATTTT.

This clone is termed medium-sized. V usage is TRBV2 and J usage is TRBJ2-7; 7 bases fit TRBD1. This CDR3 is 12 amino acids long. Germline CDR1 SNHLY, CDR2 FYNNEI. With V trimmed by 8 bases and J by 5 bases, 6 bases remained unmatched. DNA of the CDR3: TGTGCCAGCGGGGACAGCACGGACGAGCAGTACTTC. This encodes CASGDSTDEQYF.

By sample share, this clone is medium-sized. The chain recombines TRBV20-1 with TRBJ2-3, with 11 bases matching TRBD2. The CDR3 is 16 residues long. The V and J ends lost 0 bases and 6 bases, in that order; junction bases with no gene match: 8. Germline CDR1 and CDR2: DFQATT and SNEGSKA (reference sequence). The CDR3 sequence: CSARDPTSGSDDTQYF. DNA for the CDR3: TGCAGTGCTAGAGACCCTACTAGCGGGAGTGATGATACGCAGTATTTT.

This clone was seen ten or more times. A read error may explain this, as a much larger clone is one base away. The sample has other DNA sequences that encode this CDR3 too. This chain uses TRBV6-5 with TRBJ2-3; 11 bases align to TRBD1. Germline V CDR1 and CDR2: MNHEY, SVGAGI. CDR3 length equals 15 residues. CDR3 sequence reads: CASSYRTGGANTQYF. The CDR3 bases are TGCGCCAGCAGTTACCGGACAGGGGGCGCAAATACGCAGTATTTT.

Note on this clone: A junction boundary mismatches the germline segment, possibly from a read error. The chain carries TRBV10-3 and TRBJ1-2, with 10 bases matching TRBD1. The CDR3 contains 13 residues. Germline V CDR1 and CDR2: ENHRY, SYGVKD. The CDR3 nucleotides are TGTGCCATCAGTCAGACAGGGGGCTATTGCTACACCTTC. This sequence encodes CAISQTGGYCYTF.

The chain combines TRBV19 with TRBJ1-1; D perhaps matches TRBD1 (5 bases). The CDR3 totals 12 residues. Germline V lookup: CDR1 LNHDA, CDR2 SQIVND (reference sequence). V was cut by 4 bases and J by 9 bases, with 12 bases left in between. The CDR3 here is CASSNTGGKAFF. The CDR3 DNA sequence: TGTGCCAGTAGTAATACAGGAGGGAAAGCTTTCTTT.

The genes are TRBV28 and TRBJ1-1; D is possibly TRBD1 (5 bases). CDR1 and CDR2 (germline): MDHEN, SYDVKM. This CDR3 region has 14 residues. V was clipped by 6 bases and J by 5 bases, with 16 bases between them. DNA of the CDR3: TGTGCCAGCAGCCCCGTCCAGGGATGGACTGAAGCTTTCTTT. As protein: CASSPVQGWTEAFF.

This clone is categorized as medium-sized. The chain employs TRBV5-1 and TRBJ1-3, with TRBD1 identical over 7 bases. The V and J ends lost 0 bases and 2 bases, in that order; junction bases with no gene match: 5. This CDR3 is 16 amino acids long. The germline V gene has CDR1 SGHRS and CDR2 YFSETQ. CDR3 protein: CASSLATGVPGNTIYF. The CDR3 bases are TGCGCCAGCAGCTTGGCTACAGGGGTGCCTGGAAACACCATATATTTT. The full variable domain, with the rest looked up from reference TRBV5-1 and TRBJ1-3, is KAGVTQTPRYLIKTRGQQVTLSCSPISGHRSVSWYQQTPGQGLQFLFEYFSETQRNKGNFPGRFSGRQFSNSRSEMNVSTLELGDSALYLCASSLATGVPGNTIYFGEGSWLTVV.

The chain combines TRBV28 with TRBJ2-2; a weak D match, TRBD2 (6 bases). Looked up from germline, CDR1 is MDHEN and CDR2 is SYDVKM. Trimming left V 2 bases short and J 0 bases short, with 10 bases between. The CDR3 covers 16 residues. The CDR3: CASSLGGLANTGELFF. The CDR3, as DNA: TGTGCCAGCAGTTTAGGGGGACTGGCGAACACCGGGGAGCTGTTTTTT.

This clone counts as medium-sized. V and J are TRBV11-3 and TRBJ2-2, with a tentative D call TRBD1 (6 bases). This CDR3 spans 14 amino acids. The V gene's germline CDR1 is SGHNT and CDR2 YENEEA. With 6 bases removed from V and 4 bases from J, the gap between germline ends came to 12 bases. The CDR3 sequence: CASRKGGSTGELFF. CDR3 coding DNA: TGTGCCAGCAGAAAAGGGGGTAGCACCGGGGAGCTGTTTTTT.

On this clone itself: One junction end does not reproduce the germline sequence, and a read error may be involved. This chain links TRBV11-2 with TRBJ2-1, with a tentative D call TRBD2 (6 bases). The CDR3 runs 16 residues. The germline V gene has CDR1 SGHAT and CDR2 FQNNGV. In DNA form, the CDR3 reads TGTGCCAGCTGCTTTGGACTATCGGGTGGTGGGACTGAGCAGTTCTTC. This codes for CASCFGLSGGGTEQFF.

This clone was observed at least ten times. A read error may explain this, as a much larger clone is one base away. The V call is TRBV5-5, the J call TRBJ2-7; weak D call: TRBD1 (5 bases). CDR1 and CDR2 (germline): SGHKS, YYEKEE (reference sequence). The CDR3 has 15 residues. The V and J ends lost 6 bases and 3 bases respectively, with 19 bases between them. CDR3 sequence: CASIFIEDNLYEQYF. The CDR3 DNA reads TGTGCCAGCATCTTCATAGAGGACAACCTCTACGAGCAGTACTTC.

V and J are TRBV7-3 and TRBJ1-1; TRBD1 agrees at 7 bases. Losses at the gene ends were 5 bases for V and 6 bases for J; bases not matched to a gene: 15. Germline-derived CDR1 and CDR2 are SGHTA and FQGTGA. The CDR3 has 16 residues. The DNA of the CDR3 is TGTGCCAGCAGCCTATGTTGGGACAGCCCTTTGGCTGAAGCTTTCTTT. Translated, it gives CASSLCWDSPLAEAFF.

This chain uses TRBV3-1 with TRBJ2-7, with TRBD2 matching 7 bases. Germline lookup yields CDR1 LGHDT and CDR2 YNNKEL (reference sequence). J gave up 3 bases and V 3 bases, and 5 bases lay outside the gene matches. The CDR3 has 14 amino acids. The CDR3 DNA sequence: TGTGCCAGCAGCCAGCTGGGCGGGGGCTACGAGCAGTACTTC. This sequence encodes CASSQLGGGYEQYF.

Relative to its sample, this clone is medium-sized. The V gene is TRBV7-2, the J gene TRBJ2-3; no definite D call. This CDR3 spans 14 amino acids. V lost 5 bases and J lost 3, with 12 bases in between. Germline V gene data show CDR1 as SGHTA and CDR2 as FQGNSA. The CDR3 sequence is CASSTYLETDTQYF. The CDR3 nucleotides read TGTGCCAGCAGCACCTACTTGGAGACAGATACGCAGTATTTT.

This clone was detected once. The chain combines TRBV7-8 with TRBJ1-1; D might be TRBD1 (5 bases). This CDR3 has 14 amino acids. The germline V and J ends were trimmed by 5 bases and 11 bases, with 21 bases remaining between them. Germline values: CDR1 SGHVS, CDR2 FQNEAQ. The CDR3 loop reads CASSPLGGSSDAFF. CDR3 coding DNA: TGTGCCAGCAGCCCCCTGGGGGGATCAAGTGATGCTTTCTTT.

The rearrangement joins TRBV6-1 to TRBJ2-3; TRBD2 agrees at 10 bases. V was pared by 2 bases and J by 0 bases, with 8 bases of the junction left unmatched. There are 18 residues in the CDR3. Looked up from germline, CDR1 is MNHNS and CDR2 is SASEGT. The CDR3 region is CASSETPTLAGSTDTQYF. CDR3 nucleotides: TGTGCCAGCAGTGAAACGCCCACACTAGCGGGGAGCACAGATACGCAGTATTTT.

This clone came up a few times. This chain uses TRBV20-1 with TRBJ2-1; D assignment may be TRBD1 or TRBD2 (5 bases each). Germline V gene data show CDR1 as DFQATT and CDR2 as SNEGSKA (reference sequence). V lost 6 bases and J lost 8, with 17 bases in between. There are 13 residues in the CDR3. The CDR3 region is CSALSRGADEQFF. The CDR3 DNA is TGCAGTGCCTTAAGTCGAGGGGCCGATGAGCAGTTCTTC.

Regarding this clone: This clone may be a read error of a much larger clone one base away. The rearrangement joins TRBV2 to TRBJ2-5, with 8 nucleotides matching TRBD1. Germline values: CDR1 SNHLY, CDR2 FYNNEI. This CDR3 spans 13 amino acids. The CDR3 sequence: CASKGQVQGTQYF. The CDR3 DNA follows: TGTGCCAGCAAGGGACAGGTCCAAGGGACCCAGTACTTC.

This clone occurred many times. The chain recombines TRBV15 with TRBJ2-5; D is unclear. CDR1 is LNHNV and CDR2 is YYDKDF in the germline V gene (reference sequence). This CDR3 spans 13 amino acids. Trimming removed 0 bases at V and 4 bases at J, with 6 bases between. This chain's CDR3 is CATSRDKGETQYF. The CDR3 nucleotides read TGTGCCACCAGCAGAGATAAGGGAGAGACCCAGTACTTC.

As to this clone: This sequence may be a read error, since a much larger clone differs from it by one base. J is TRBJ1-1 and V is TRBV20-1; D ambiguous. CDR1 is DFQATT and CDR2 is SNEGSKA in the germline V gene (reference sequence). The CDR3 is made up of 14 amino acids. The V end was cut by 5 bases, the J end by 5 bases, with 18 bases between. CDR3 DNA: TGCAGTGCTTGGACTCACGGATCTAGGACTGAAGCTTTCTTT. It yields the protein CSAWTHGSRTEAFF.